This TCR beta chain was profiled in a study of blood T cell repertoires in COVID-19. Assay used: immunoSEQ multiplex PCR; TCRdb lists only in-frame clones, some missing. The sample lists 150,000 to 170,000 clones, about 85% occurring once. This CDR3 contains 14 residues. V was pared by 0 bases and J by 6 bases, with 10 bases between. Germline V gene lookup returns CDR1 SGHRS and CDR2 YFSETQ. This receptor was identified in a man aged 60 to 69 with COVID-19, enrolled during active disease. The source material was peripheral blood. The V gene is TRBV5-1, the J gene TRBJ1-5, with D perhaps matching TRBD1 (5 bases). The CDR3 region has the DNA TGCGCCAGCAGCTTGGTTCCAGGGATTCAGCCCCAGCATTTT. Protein: CASSLVPGIQPQHF.